This TCR beta chain comes out of a study of blood T cells in healthy people across ages (dated by TCRdb to the mid-2010s). About the full investigation: In model experiments, template switching captured roughly one uniquely barcoded TCR beta cDNA molecule for every two T cells. The study analyzed two additional independent replicas of 1 million unique cDNA reads from the same blood draw for two donors, one aged 18 to 29 and one aged 80 or older. To avoid experimental bias, donors of different ages were spread randomly across the sequencing lanes. Donors were grouped into four age groups: young (average approximately 15 years), middle-aged (less than 40), aged (around 56) and long-lived (just over 80). The study measured age-related changes in TCR beta repertoire diversity using deep sequencing normalized with unique cDNA molecular identifiers.

General findings and caveats noted by the study authors: Because the CMV infection status of the donors was unknown, age-related changes in expanded clonotypes may potentially have been confounded. Total diversity estimates from one million sequenced T cells were considered lower bounds and underestimates. The percentage of naive T cells measured by flow cytometry correlated strongly with observed TCR beta diversity. Conclusive comparison of naive and antigen-experienced compartments was prevented by the profiling of bulk unsorted PBMCs. As age increased, observed TCR beta diversity per million T cells dropped in a roughly linear way, and a significant reduction was already evident by age 40. Compared with the aged group, the long-lived group had more naive CD4+ T cells, fewer expanded clones and increased TCR diversity, a pattern suggesting age selection.

There are 14 amino acids in the CDR3, from cysteine to phenylalanine inclusive. CDR3 DNA only is kept here, 42 bases in frame from base 1. CDR1 and CDR2 are read off the germline V gene as SGHRS and YFSETQ. Library preparation used 5' RACE. Instrument used: Illumina HiSeq 2500. The second PCR ran for about 7 to 11 cycles and used a J-beta primer mix along with a sample-barcoded 5' primer. A template-switch 5' adaptor carrying 12 random nucleotides introduced a unique molecular identifier onto each TCR beta cDNA molecule. Each sample yielded at least 2.5 million CDR3-containing paired-end reads. First-strand cDNA was synthesized from all RNA with the Mint cDNA synthesis kit, primed by a TRBC-specific oligonucleotide. After uracil-DNA glycosylase treatment, a first 18-cycle PCR used universal primers M1SS and BC2_uni_R on all cDNA. For the original study's pipeline: Each sample was normalized by randomly selecting 1 million high-quality reads, each carrying a distinct molecular identifier. Reads sharing molecular identifiers were discarded rather than binned into consensus sequences. MiTCR, with a Q25 quality threshold and the strictest error-elimination algorithm, was used for CDR3 identification, clonotype clustering and error correction. A nonparametric unseen species model with Euler transformation was used to estimate a lower bound on total TCR beta diversity. TCRdb itself trimmed the public reads at Q25 with fastp, ran MiXCR and retained productive beta chains. Records with the same CDR3 protein are collapsed into one entry carrying the most frequent genes and DNA. TCRdb, not the original authors, processed these V and J calls. This sample comprises about 750,000 distinct CDR3 sequences, 40% to 65% of them detected only once. The ten top clones hold approximately 41% of the sample.

The donors were roughly 40 Caucasian individuals from Russia, aged roughly 6 to 90 years, who were systemically healthy. Approximately 11 milliliters of peripheral blood were drawn from each donor into EDTA-treated Vacutainer tubes. Ficoll-Paque density-gradient centrifugation was used to isolate PBMCs, with at least 6.5 million per sample. Total RNA, at least 5.5 micrograms per sample, was extracted from PBMCs with Trizol reagent. Naive CD45RAhigh/CD27high T cell percentages were measured by flow cytometry on a PBMC aliquot from every donor. As to this clonotype: Its cognate antigen has yet to be identified. Sequence at one end of the junction differs from germline and may be a read error.

The sequence came from a man at least 80 years old in good health. The chain employs TRBV5-1 and TRBJ2-7; confidence is insufficient to name the D gene. The closer fit of TRBJ2-5 to the DNA end suggests the J call may be wrong. The sequencing input was blood. Here is the DNA: TGCGCCAACAGCCAAGTGGTGTCGGCGGAGACCCAGTACTTC. It translates to CANSQVVSAETQYF.